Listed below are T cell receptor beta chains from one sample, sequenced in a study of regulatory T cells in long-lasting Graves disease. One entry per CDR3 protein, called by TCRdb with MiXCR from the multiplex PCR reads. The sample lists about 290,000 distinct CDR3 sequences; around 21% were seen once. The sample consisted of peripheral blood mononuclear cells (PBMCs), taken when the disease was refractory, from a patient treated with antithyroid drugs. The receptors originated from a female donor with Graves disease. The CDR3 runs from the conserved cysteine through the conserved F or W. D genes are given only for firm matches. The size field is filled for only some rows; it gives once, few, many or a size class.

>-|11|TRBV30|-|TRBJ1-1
CALGGDTEAFF
TGTGCCCTCGGGGGGGACACTGAAGCTTTCTTT
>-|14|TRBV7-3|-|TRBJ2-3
CASSLQPGTDTQYF
TGTGCCAGCAGCTTACAGCCTGGCACAGATACGCAGTATTTT
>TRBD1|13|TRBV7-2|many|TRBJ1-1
CASSSQGQGVAFF
TGTGCCAGCAGCTCACAGGGACAGGGGGTGGCTTTCTTT
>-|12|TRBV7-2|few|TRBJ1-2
CASSLVTYGYTF
TGTGCCAGCAGCTTGGTGACCTATGGCTACACCTTC
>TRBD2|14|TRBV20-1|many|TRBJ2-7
CSAIRLAGGYEQYF
TGCAGTGCCATCAGACTAGCGGGAGGGTACGAGCAGTACTTC
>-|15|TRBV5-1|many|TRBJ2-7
CASSPRGSSVYEQYF
TGCGCCAGCAGCCCCAGGGGATCTAGCGTCTACGAGCAGTACTTC
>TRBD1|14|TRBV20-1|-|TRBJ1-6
CSALAGGMNSPLHF
TGCAGTGCCCTGGCAGGGGGTATGAATTCACCCCTCCACTTT
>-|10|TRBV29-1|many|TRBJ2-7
CSVSDYEQYF
TGCAGCGTGTCGGACTACGAGCAGTACTTC
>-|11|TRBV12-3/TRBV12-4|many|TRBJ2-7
CASSSSVEQYF
TGTGCCAGCAGTTCCAGCGTCGAGCAGTACTTC
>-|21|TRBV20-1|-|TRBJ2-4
CSASQILPPNIRALAKNIQYF
TGCAGTGCTAGTCAGATACTCCCTCCCAACATCCGTGCGCTAGCCAAAAACATTCAGTACTTC
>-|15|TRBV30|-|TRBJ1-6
CAWSSFGTNNSPLHF
TGTGCCTGGAGCTCCTTCGGGACCAATAATTCACCCCTCCACTTT
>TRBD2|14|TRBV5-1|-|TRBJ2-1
CASFGTSPYNEQFF
TGCGCCAGCTTCGGGACTAGTCCCTACAATGAGCAGTTCTTC
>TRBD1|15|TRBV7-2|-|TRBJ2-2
CASSLLGTGAGELFF
TGTGCCAGCAGCCTCCTGGGGACAGGGGCCGGGGAGCTGTTTTTT
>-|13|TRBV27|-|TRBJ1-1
CASTTSGGTEAFF
TGTGCCAGCACCACCTCTGGGGGCACTGAAGCTTTCTTT
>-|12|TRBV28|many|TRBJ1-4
CATAGTNEKLFF
TGTGCCACCGCCGGGACGAATGAAAAACTGTTTTTT
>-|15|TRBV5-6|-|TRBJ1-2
CASSLEAGRTYGYTF
TGTGCCAGCAGCTTGGAGGCGGGACGGACCTATGGCTACACCTTC
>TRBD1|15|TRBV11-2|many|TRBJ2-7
CASSSGQGGSYEQYF
TGTGCCAGCAGCTCAGGACAGGGGGGTTCCTACGAGCAGTACTTC
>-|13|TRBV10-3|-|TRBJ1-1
CAISEDPWVKAFF
TGTGCCATCAGCGAGGACCCGTGGGTGAAAGCTTTCTTT
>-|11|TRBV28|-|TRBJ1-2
CASREDYGYTF
TGTGCCAGCAGAGAAGACTATGGCTACACCTTC
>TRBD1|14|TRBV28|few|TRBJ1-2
CASSPLGQQSGYTF
TGTGCCAGCAGTCCTCTGGGACAGCAAAGTGGCTACACCTTC
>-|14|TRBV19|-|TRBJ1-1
CASRMQDANTEAFF
TGTGCCAGTCGGATGCAGGACGCGAACACTGAAGCTTTCTTT
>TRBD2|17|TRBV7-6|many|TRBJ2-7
CASSPGTGTSGRYEQYF
TGTGCCAGCAGCCCGGGGACAGGGACTAGCGGGAGGTACGAGCAGTACTTC
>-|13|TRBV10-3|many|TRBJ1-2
CAINGQPFRGYTF
TGTGCCATCAATGGGCAGCCTTTTCGGGGCTACACCTTC